Listed below are T cell receptor beta chains from one sample, sequenced in a study of response to subunit inactivated influenza vaccine. TCRdb re-called the RT-PCR reads through MiXCR, storing one row per CDR3 protein. The sample holds fewer than 650,000 distinct CDR3 sequences, 13% seen once. The source material was PBMCs from blood, sampled around seven weeks after vaccination. The receptors derive from a man between 50 and 59 years old who received an inactivated influenza vaccine. CDR3s include the opening cysteine and the closing phenylalanine or tryptophan.

length: 17; V: TRBV28; J: TRBJ2-5; CDR3: CASSSPLDREFRETQYF
length: 14; V: TRBV24-1; J: TRBJ2-3; CDR3: CATGTSRSTDTQYF
length: 14; V: TRBV7-9; J: TRBJ2-3; CDR3: CASSLSLAEDTQYF
length: 15; V: TRBV9; J: TRBJ2-7; CDR3: CASSVGGGSYYEQYF
length: 16; V: TRBV4-3; J: TRBJ2-3; CDR3: CASSEGAALLTDTQYF
length: 14; V: TRBV9; J: TRBJ1-3; CDR3: CASSVDSSGNTIYF
length: 15; V: TRBV6-2/TRBV6-3; J: TRBJ2-7; CDR3: CASSYSSDGTYEQYF
length: 12; V: TRBV6-2/TRBV6-3; J: TRBJ2-7; CDR3: CASSYPHYEQYF
length: 12; V: TRBV7-2; J: TRBJ2-7; CDR3: CASSPTGGEQYF
length: 17; V: TRBV20-1; J: TRBJ2-6; CDR3: CSATGTSGSSGANVLTF
length: 14; V: TRBV25-1; J: TRBJ2-1; CDR3: CASMGQGFYNEQFF
length: 15; V: TRBV5-6; J: TRBJ2-1; CDR3: CASRPGLAAYNEQFF
length: 14; V: TRBV5-1; J: TRBJ2-3; CDR3: CASSGRTGSDTQYF
length: 16; V: TRBV10-3; J: TRBJ2-3; CDR3: CAISEDRDMVADTQYF
length: 15; V: TRBV3-1; J: TRBJ2-1; CDR3: CASSPTGVGYNEQFF
length: 15; V: TRBV27; J: TRBJ1-5; CDR3: CASSSDRTANQPQHF
length: 13; V: TRBV5-1; J: TRBJ1-1; CDR3: CASSSELGTEAFF
length: 16; V: TRBV28; J: TRBJ1-2; CDR3: CASSRDRTFYGYGYTF
length: 14; V: TRBV20-1; J: TRBJ2-7; CDR3: CSAREGQGRSEQYF
length: 16; V: TRBV7-8; J: TRBJ2-7; CDR3: CASSYNPGVAAHEQYF
length: 16; V: TRBV20-1; J: TRBJ1-1; CDR3: CSARGIGRGLNTEAFF
length: 14; V: TRBV7-8; J: TRBJ2-5; CDR3: CASSRDSLGKTQYF